These T cell receptor beta chains were read from a single sample in a study of lung T cells in sarcoidosis with Löfgren's syndrome. TCRdb recomputed calls from the reads with MiXCR, one row per CDR3 protein. The sample lists some 2,500 distinct CDR3 sequences, less than 30% occurring once. The sample comprised CD4+ T cells from PBMCs. The receptors were sampled from a human donor with sarcoidosis (Löfgren's syndrome or another form), or a control subject (not recorded which). The CDR3 runs from the conserved cysteine through the conserved F or W. Fields, in order: V gene, D gene, clone size, J gene, CDR3 protein, CDR3 DNA. A D gene is named only where the DNA matches it firmly. Clone size is given for some rows only: seen once, a few or many times, or a class if the clone is expanded.

v_call: TRBV15
d_call: -
clone_size: large
j_call: TRBJ1-1
cdr3_aa: CATSSSVQAFF
cdr3_nt: TGTGCCACCAGCTCCTCAGTCCAAGCTTTCTTT

v_call: TRBV20-1
d_call: -
clone_size: -
j_call: TRBJ2-3
cdr3_aa: CGASRDSPGETDTQYF
cdr3_nt: TGCGGTGCTAGCCGCGACTCCCCAGGGGAGACAGATACGCAGTATTTT

v_call: TRBV18
d_call: TRBD2
clone_size: many
j_call: TRBJ2-3
cdr3_aa: CASSPLTSYADTQYF
cdr3_nt: TGTGCCAGCTCACCCCTGACTAGCTACGCAGATACGCAGTATTTT

v_call: TRBV10-2
d_call: -
clone_size: -
j_call: TRBJ2-1
cdr3_aa: CASTFQRSYNKQFF
cdr3_nt: TGCGCCAGCACCTTCCAGCGGTCTTACAATAAGCAGTTCTTC

v_call: TRBV28
d_call: TRBD1
clone_size: medium-sized
j_call: TRBJ1-6
cdr3_aa: CASSLGTGNSPLHF
cdr3_nt: TGTGCCAGCAGTTTGGGGACAGGGAATTCACCCCTCCACTTT

v_call: TRBV6-1
d_call: -
clone_size: large
j_call: TRBJ1-5
cdr3_aa: CASSDVNLGPQHF
cdr3_nt: TGTGCCAGCAGTGATGTTAACCTGGGGCCCCAGCATTTT

v_call: TRBV27
d_call: TRBD2
clone_size: large
j_call: TRBJ2-3
cdr3_aa: CASSFRLAGDTQYF
cdr3_nt: TGTGCCAGCAGTTTCCGGCTAGCGGGAGATACGCAGTATTTT

v_call: TRBV3-1
d_call: -
clone_size: many
j_call: TRBJ2-4
cdr3_aa: CASSQGRGLQGQYF
cdr3_nt: TGTGCCAGCAGCCAAGGGAGGGGCCTACAGGGTCAGTACTTC

v_call: TRBV7-2
d_call: -
clone_size: -
j_call: TRBJ2-1
cdr3_aa: CASSSGYYNEQSF
cdr3_nt: TGTGCCAGCAGCTCAGGGTACTACAATGAGCAGTCCTTC

v_call: TRBV28
d_call: TRBD2
clone_size: many
j_call: TRBJ2-1
cdr3_aa: CASSLSSGTSKDEQFF
cdr3_nt: TGTGCCAGCAGTCTATCATCAGGGACTAGCAAGGATGAGCAGTTCTTC

v_call: TRBV20-1
d_call: -
clone_size: medium-sized
j_call: TRBJ2-5
cdr3_aa: CSASEPGPTQETQYF
cdr3_nt: TGCAGTGCTAGCGAACCAGGGCCCACTCAAGAGACCCAGTACTTC

v_call: TRBV12-3/TRBV12-4
d_call: TRBD1
clone_size: many
j_call: TRBJ1-1
cdr3_aa: CASSRDRMNTEAFF
cdr3_nt: TGTGCCAGCAGTAGGGACAGGATGAACACTGAAGCTTTCTTT

v_call: TRBV30
d_call: -
clone_size: medium-sized
j_call: TRBJ1-1
cdr3_aa: CAWSVNREAFF
cdr3_nt: TGTGCCTGGAGTGTTAACAGAGAAGCTTTCTTT

v_call: TRBV7-2
d_call: -
clone_size: medium-sized
j_call: TRBJ2-3
cdr3_aa: CASSLRPDTQYF
cdr3_nt: TGTGCCAGCAGCTTAAGGCCAGATACGCAGTATTTT

v_call: TRBV28
d_call: -
clone_size: medium-sized
j_call: TRBJ2-7
cdr3_aa: CASSLDKGWEQYF
cdr3_nt: TGTGCCAGCAGTTTAGACAAGGGATGGGAGCAGTACTTC

v_call: TRBV15
d_call: -
clone_size: medium-sized
j_call: TRBJ2-3
cdr3_aa: CATRGDRTGVTQYF
cdr3_nt: TGTGCCACAAGGGGGGACCGTACGGGGGTCACGCAGTATTTT

v_call: TRBV5-1
d_call: TRBD2
clone_size: -
j_call: TRBJ2-3
cdr3_aa: CASATGLLTDTQYF
cdr3_nt: TGCGCCAGCGCGACGGGACTACTAACAGATACGCAGTATTTT

v_call: TRBV28
d_call: TRBD2
clone_size: -
j_call: TRBJ2-3
cdr3_aa: CASPGGRTDTQYF
cdr3_nt: TGTGCTAGCCCGGGCGGGAGAACAGATACGCAGTATTTT

v_call: TRBV20-1
d_call: -
clone_size: -
j_call: TRBJ2-3
cdr3_aa: CSPRSGFTDTQYF
cdr3_nt: TGCAGTCCAAGAAGCGGTTTCACAGATACGCAGTATTTT

v_call: TRBV20-1
d_call: -
clone_size: medium-sized
j_call: TRBJ1-2
cdr3_aa: CSASGTAYGYTF
cdr3_nt: TGCAGTGCTAGTGGGACGGCCTATGGCTACACCTTC